A single sample gave rise to the 31 T cell receptor beta chains below, sequenced in a study of T cell clonality in common variable immunodeficiency. Sequenced by immunoSEQ multiplex PCR; TCRdb stores in-frame clones only, minus some. The data show 50,000 or so clones, none appearing only once, with about 6% held by the ten largest. The sequencing sample was made of peripheral blood mononuclear cells. These receptors were taken from a person between 18 and 75 years old in good health.

This clone was picked up many times. The CDR3 end falls 3 residues outside the read, so it is completed with the germline J gene. The gene calls are TRBV10-3 and TRBJ2-7; no reliable D call. The germline V and J ends were trimmed by 3 bases and 2 bases, with 8 bases remaining between them. Germline lookup yields CDR1 ENHRY and CDR2 SYGVKD. CDR3 length equals 13 residues. The CDR3 spells CAISEQLTYEQYF. The DNA read from the CDR3 is TGTGCCATCAGTGAACAGTTGACCTACGAG.

This clone occurred a few times. A much larger clone sits a single nucleotide away, making a read error possible. The read halts 3 residues ahead of the CDR3 end, with the missing end drawn from the germline J gene. This rearrangement joins TRBV30 to TRBJ2-2; maybe TRBD2 (6 bases). Germline V gives CDR1 GTSNPN, CDR2 SVGIG (reference sequence). The CDR3 is 14 amino acids. CDR3 DNA, as far as it was read: TGTGCCTGGACCCTCCAGGGAGGTGGTGAAAAG. Its protein is CAWTLQGGGEK. The entire CDR3 protein reads CAWTLQGGGEKLFF.

This clone was seen ten or more times. CDR3 DNA (partial): TGTGCCAGCAGTGTGGGAGGGGCGGGGGTCTCCGGGGAG. It translates to CASSVGGAGVSGE. The complete CDR3 protein is CASSVGGAGVSGELFF. The chain is built from TRBV2 and TRBJ2-2; 7 nucleotides line up with TRBD2. Read coverage stops 3 residues before the CDR3 terminus; the germline J gene supplies the remainder. The V gene's germline CDR1 is SNHLY and CDR2 FYNNEI. CDR3 size: 16 residues. Trimming at V came to 4 bases and at J to 6 bases, leaving 11 bases not matched to a gene.

In its sample, this clone was seen many times. The read gets to within 3 residues of the CDR3 end, and the germline J gene fills in the rest. The chain employs TRBV29-1 and TRBJ2-2, with a possible D match to TRBD1 (5 bases). V shed 3 bases and J shed 5 bases, with 10 bases lying between them. The CDR3 runs 13 residues. Germline V gives CDR1 SQVTM, CDR2 ANQGSEA. Incomplete CDR3 DNA: TGCAGCGTTGACCCCGACAGTACCGGGGAG. Amino acid sequence: CSVDPDSTGE. The whole CDR3 is CSVDPDSTGELFF.

In this sample, this clone turned up many times. The CDR3 is cut off 3 residues early in the read; its end comes from the germline J gene. This rearrangement joins TRBV30 to TRBJ2-3, with D perhaps matching TRBD1 or TRBD2 (6 bases each). In germline, CDR1 is GTSNPN, CDR2 SVGIG (reference sequence). V was pared by 0 bases and J by 5 bases, with 12 bases between. The CDR3 sequence is 14 residues long. CDR3 region: CAWSVGGGGDTQYF. The CDR3 bases that were read are TGTGCCTGGAGTGTGGGAGGAGGGGGAGATACG.

This clone was counted a few times. CDR3 DNA, as far as it was read: TGTGCCAGCAGCTTTTTCGGTGAAAAG. Translation: CASSFFGEK. The full CDR3 is CASSFFGEKLFF. V and J are TRBV7-2 and TRBJ2-2, with D unresolved. The read terminates 3 residues before the CDR3 end, so the remaining end is supplied by the germline J gene. The CDR3 extends over 12 amino acids. From germline, CDR1 is SGHTA and CDR2 FQGNSA.

At least ten counts were recorded for this clone. The read stops 3 residues short of the end of the CDR3; the missing end is completed from the germline J gene. This chain joins TRBV4-1 and TRBJ1-6, with TRBD1 matching over 7 bases. After removal of 4 bases from V and 7 bases from J, the junction contained 7 bases not matched to a gene. CDR3 length: 15 amino acids. CDR1 and CDR2 from the germline V gene are MGHRA and YSYEKL. The CDR3 region is CASSPAGTENSPLHF. Incomplete CDR3 DNA: TGCGCCAGCAGCCCGGCCGGGACAGAAAATTCACCC.

This clone has at least ten counts. The read gets to within 3 residues of the CDR3 end, and the germline J gene fills in the rest. The V gene is TRBV20-1, the J gene TRBJ1-4; no reliable D call. Trimming left V 0 bases short and J 8 bases short, with 16 bases between. Germline V gives CDR1 DFQATT, CDR2 SNEGSKA (reference sequence). The CDR3 sequence is 15 residues long. The CDR3 spells CSARDVEGSREKLFF. Partial CDR3 DNA: TGCAGTGCTAGAGATGTGGAGGGTTCACGGGAAAAA.

This clone was picked up a small number of times. A read error is possible here, since a much larger clone lies one base away. The missing CDR3 end, 3 residues past where the read stops, is filled in from the germline J gene. The sample has other DNA sequences that encode this CDR3 too. The chain carries TRBV30 and TRBJ1-3; 7 nucleotides agree with TRBD1. The germline gives CDR1 GTSNPN, CDR2 SVGIG (reference sequence). This CDR3 comprises 15 residues. The CDR3 protein is CAWSVRTGSGNTIYF. CDR3 DNA, as far as it was read: TGTGCCTGGAGTGTACGGACAGGCTCTGGAAACACG.

This clone was observed many times. Germline is not matched at one junction end, which may reflect a read error. The read comes to an end 3 residues before the CDR3 does, leaving the germline J gene to fill in the end. This chain uses TRBV30 with TRBJ2-3; the D is unclear. The V gene's germline CDR1 is GTSNPN and CDR2 SVGIG (reference sequence). The CDR3 totals 12 residues. The part of the CDR3 DNA that was read is TGTGCCTGGAGTGGATTCGCAGAGACG. Encoded protein: CAWSGFAET. The complete CDR3 sequence is CAWSGFAETQYF.

This clone came up many times. The read comes to an end 3 residues before the CDR3 does, leaving the germline J gene to fill in the end. V and J are TRBV5-6 and TRBJ1-2, with D uncertain. V was clipped by 4 bases and J by 0 bases, with 4 bases between them. CDR3 size: 12 residues. From germline, CDR1 is SGHDT and CDR2 YYEEEE. The DNA read from the CDR3 is TGTGCCAGCAGCCAGGCTAACTATGGC. It translates to CASSQANYG. The entire CDR3 protein is CASSQANYGYTF.

CDR3 bases read: TGTGCCAGCAGCCAACAGGGAGTGGGCAACGAC. Residues: CASSQQGVGND. The complete CDR3 reads CASSQQGVGNDYTF. The chain employs TRBV11-2 and TRBJ1-2; a possible D gene is TRBD1 (6 bases). The observed sequence ends 3 residues before the CDR3 terminus, with the missing tail filled in from the germline J gene. The V gene's germline CDR1 is SGHAT and CDR2 FQNNGV. The CDR3 length is 14 residues.

This clone was detected many times. The read ends 3 residues early relative to the CDR3; the germline J gene fills the gap. The chain joins TRBV2 to TRBJ2-5; D may be TRBD2 (5 bases). Deletions cut 8 bases from V and 5 bases from J, with 12 bases between. In germline, CDR1 is SNHLY, CDR2 FYNNEI. The CDR3 consists of 12 residues. This CDR3 reads CASRIGVETQYF. The part of the CDR3 DNA that was read is TGTGCCAGCCGAATCGGGGTGGAGACC. The entire variable domain, with the rest obtained from reference TRBV2 and TRBJ2-5, is as follows: EPEVTQTPSHQVTQMGQEVILRCVPISNHLYFYWYRQILGQKVEFLVSFYNNEISEKSEIFDDQFSVERPDGSNFTLKIRSTKLEDSAMYFCASRIGVETQYFGPGTRLLVL.

This clone showed up many times. The CDR3 is cut off 3 residues early in the read; its end comes from the germline J gene. The genes are TRBV20-1 and TRBJ2-5, with a tentative D call TRBD1 (6 bases). V was clipped by 8 bases and J by 2 bases, with 12 bases between them. Germline V gene data show CDR1 as DFQATT and CDR2 as SNEGSKA (reference sequence). The CDR3 is made up of 12 amino acids. The sequenced part of the CDR3 DNA is TGCAGTACATTCAGGGGTCAAGAGACC. Residues: CSTFRGQET. The full CDR3 reads CSTFRGQETQYF.

This clone was counted between two and nine times. Sequencing ends 3 residues short of the CDR3 end; the germline J gene provides the rest. The chain links TRBV2 to TRBJ2-3; TRBD2 matches 7 bases. Germline V gene sequence: CDR1 SNHLY, CDR2 FYNNEI. J was trimmed by 0 bases and V by 8 bases; bases with no gene match: 8. The CDR3 covers 15 residues. CDR3 in amino acids: CASGGGMTSTDTQYF. The CDR3 bases that were read are TGTGCCAGCGGGGGGGGGATGACGAGCACAGATACG. Full variable domain (rest looked up from reference TRBV2 and TRBJ2-3): EPEVTQTPSHQVTQMGQEVILRCVPISNHLYFYWYRQILGQKVEFLVSFYNNEISEKSEIFDDQFSVERPDGSNFTLKIRSTKLEDSAMYFCASGGGMTSTDTQYFGPGTRLTVL.

This clone was detected a few times. The missing CDR3 end, 3 residues past where the read stops, is filled in from the germline J gene. The genes are TRBV2 and TRBJ1-2; 9 bases agree with TRBD1. Germline CDR1 is SNHLY and CDR2 is FYNNEI. The CDR3 spans 15 residues. CDR3 protein: CASRLDRGSQQLYTF. The CDR3 bases that were read are TGTGCCAGCAGGTTGGACAGGGGTTCTCAACAGCTA.

This clone has more than one count but fewer than ten. Mismatch with germline at one junction end may stem from a read error. With the read ending 3 residues before the CDR3 end, the germline J gene is used to fill in that end. This specimen includes other DNA sequences encoding the same CDR3. This rearrangement joins TRBV18 to TRBJ1-3, with a weak D call TRBD1 (6 bases). The CDR3 spans 16 residues. Germline V gives CDR1 KGHSH, CDR2 LQKENI. CDR3 DNA (partial): TGTGCCAGCTCGCCGCAGGGGTCCAGCTCTGGAAACACA. This codes for CASSPQGSSSGNT. The full-length CDR3 reads as CASSPQGSSSGNTIYF.

This clone was recorded many times. The read comes to an end 3 residues before the CDR3 does, leaving the germline J gene to fill in the end. The chain joins TRBV5-5 to TRBJ1-2; 7 nucleotides match TRBD1. Trimming cost V 0 bases and J 4 bases; bases outside gene matches: 6. This CDR3 spans 15 amino acids. CDR1 SGHKS and CDR2 YYEKEE come from the germline V gene (reference sequence). CDR3 sequence: CASSLVGGVGYGYTF. The CDR3 bases that were read are TGTGCCAGCAGCTTGGTAGGGGGCGTGGGCTATGGC.

In this sample, this clone turned up many times. The read finishes 3 residues shy of the CDR3 end, and the germline J gene is used to complete it. The chain has TRBV16 and TRBJ1-2; 9 positions match TRBD1. V trimming: 5 bases; J trimming: 7 bases; junction bases outside the gene matches: 8. This CDR3 region has 14 residues. The germline gives CDR1 KGHSY, CDR2 FQNENV. The CDR3 protein is CASSKRTGDAGYTF. Partial CDR3 DNA: TGTGCCAGCAGCAAACGGACAGGGGATGCTGGC.

To note about this clone: The read finishes 3 residues shy of the CDR3 end, and the germline J gene is used to complete it. The chain couples TRBV6-2 or TRBV6-3 to TRBJ1-6, with D perhaps matching TRBD1 (6 bases). Germline CDR1 reads MNHEY; CDR2 reads SVGEGT. The ends were cut back, 4 bases at V and 11 bases at J, with 21 bases in the middle. This CDR3 is built from 16 residues. The CDR3 loop reads CASSSPATGKNPPLHF. The sequenced part of the CDR3 DNA is TGTGCCAGCAGTTCCCCCGCCACAGGGAAGAATCCACCC.

This clone was counted many times. CDR3 bases read: TGTGCCAGCTCGAGTAGGGGTGGGTACGAG. As protein: CASSSRGGYE. The complete CDR3 reads CASSSRGGYEQYF. J is TRBJ2-7 and V is TRBV7-2, with D tentatively TRBD1 (5 bases). Sequencing ends 3 residues short of the CDR3 end; the germline J gene provides the rest. The CDR3 spans 13 residues. V lost 8 bases and J 4 bases, leaving 15 bases between the germline ends. Germline V gene sequence: CDR1 SGHTA, CDR2 FQGNSA. Complete variable domain (other parts from reference TRBV7-2 and TRBJ2-7): GAGVSQSPSNKVTEKGKDVELRCDPISGHTALYWYRQSLGQGLEFLIYFQGNSAPDKSGLPSDRFSAERTGGSVSTLTIQRTQQEDSAVYLCASSSRGGYEQYFGPGTRLTVT.

This clone was observed many times. With the read ending 3 residues before the CDR3 end, the germline J gene is used to fill in that end. This chain links TRBV10-3 with TRBJ2-5; TRBD1 matches 7 bases. Germline CDR1 reads ENHRY; CDR2 reads SYGVKD. The CDR3 has 14 amino acids. J lost 0 bases, V lost 4 bases, and 2 bases had no gene match. The sequenced part of the CDR3 DNA is TGTGCCATCAGTGGCGGACAGGACCAAGAGACC. This sequence encodes CAISGGQDQET. The complete CDR3 reads CAISGGQDQETQYF.

At least ten counts were recorded for this clone. The read falls 3 residues short of the CDR3 end, and the missing part is taken from the germline J gene. This chain joins TRBV18 and TRBJ2-7, with 7 bases lining up with TRBD1. Germline CDR1 is KGHSH and CDR2 is LQKENI. V was clipped by 3 bases and J by 3 bases; unmatched bases: 11. CDR3 length: 16 residues. The CDR3 loop reads CASSPSIRQGFYEQYF. Partial CDR3 DNA: TGTGCCAGCTCACCCAGTATACGACAGGGATTCTACGAG.

A note on this clone: The read stops 3 residues short of the end of the CDR3; the missing end is completed from the germline J gene. The rearrangement joins TRBV6-1 to TRBJ1-1; 11 nucleotides align to TRBD1. Germline CDR1 reads MNHNS; CDR2 reads SASEGT. The CDR3 loop spans 15 amino acids. The CDR3 protein is CASSGGTGGRYEAFF. The CDR3 DNA, read in part, is TGTGCCAGCAGTGGTGGGACAGGGGGTCGATACGAG.

This clone was observed many times. The missing CDR3 end, 3 residues past where the read stops, is filled in from the germline J gene. V usage is TRBV30 and J usage is TRBJ1-4, with 9 bases lining up with TRBD1. The CDR3 is made up of 17 amino acids. Germline trimming cut 3 bases from V and 5 bases from J; bases unmatched to any gene: 13. The germline V gene has CDR1 GTSNPN and CDR2 SVGIG (reference sequence). CDR3 residues: CAWRGQGGLWGNEKLFF. The part of the CDR3 DNA that was read is TGTGCCTGGAGGGGACAGGGCGGGTTATGGGGCAATGAAAAA.

This clone has a handful of counts. The read is 3 residues too short to cover the CDR3 end, so that end is filled in from the germline J gene. V is TRBV19 and J is TRBJ1-2; 9 positions match TRBD1. Germline CDR1 and CDR2: LNHDA and SQIVND (reference sequence). The CDR3 covers 15 residues. CDR3 bases read: TGTGCCAGTAGTCCCCGGGACAGGGATACCTACGAC. Its protein is CASSPRDRDTYD. The entire CDR3 reads CASSPRDRDTYDYTF. The full variable domain, with the rest looked up from reference TRBV19 and TRBJ1-2, is DGGITQSPKYLFRKEGQNVTLSCEQNLNHDAMYWYRQDPGQGLRLIYYSQIVNDFQKGDIAEGYSVSREKKESFPLTVTSAQKNPTAFYLCASSPRDRDTYDYTFGSGTRLTVV.

This clone was observed a handful of times. Read coverage stops 3 residues before the CDR3 terminus; the germline J gene supplies the remainder. V gene TRBV19 combines with J gene TRBJ2-7; 9 bases fit TRBD2. Germline lookup yields CDR1 LNHDA and CDR2 SQIVND (reference sequence). This CDR3 is built from 20 residues. V lost 3 bases, J lost 2 bases, and 20 bases stayed unmatched. CDR3 DNA (partial): TGTGCCAGTAGTATCCGGGCCGGATCTATGACTGGCGGGGGGGCCTACGAG. Its translation is CASSIRAGSMTGGGAYE. The entire CDR3 sequence reads CASSIRAGSMTGGGAYEQYF.

For this clone: The missing CDR3 end, 3 residues past where the read stops, is filled in from the germline J gene. The chain has TRBV7-7 and TRBJ2-3; 7 bases are shared with TRBD2. Trimming at V came to 3 bases and at J to 3 bases, leaving 3 bases not matched to a gene. Germline V gene lookup returns CDR1 SSHAT and CDR2 FNYEAQ (reference sequence). This CDR3 is 14 amino acids long. CDR3 residues: CASSFGGGTDTQYF. The CDR3 bases that were read are TGTGCCAGCAGCTTTGGGGGGGGGACAGATACG.

There are many counts of this clone. The sequenced part of the CDR3 DNA is TGCGCCAGCAGCCCGGACAGTCGCAATCAGCCC. Amino acid sequence: CASSPDSRNQP. The full CDR3 reads CASSPDSRNQPQHF. The chain links TRBV5-1 to TRBJ1-5, with D possibly being TRBD1 (6 bases). With the read ending 3 residues before the CDR3 end, the germline J gene is used to fill in that end. Germline assignment: CDR1 SGHRS and CDR2 YFSETQ. The CDR3 length is 14 residues. The V gene lost 4 bases and the J gene lost 2 bases, with 10 bases spanning the gap.

This clone showed up many times. From the germline J gene comes the end of the CDR3, since the read stops 3 residues before it. The chain links TRBV29-1 to TRBJ1-2; weak D call: TRBD1 (6 bases). Germline V gives CDR1 SQVTM, CDR2 ANQGSEA. CDR3 size: 11 residues. The chain's CDR3 is CSGTGFYGYTF. Partial CDR3 DNA: TGCAGTGGAACAGGGTTCTATGGC.

This clone was counted ten times or more. The read ends 3 residues before the CDR3 terminus; that terminus is restored from the germline J gene. This chain connects TRBV19 to TRBJ2-1; D not certain. V was clipped by 4 bases and J by 0 bases, with 10 bases between them. Germline CDR1 LNHDA, CDR2 SQIVND (reference sequence). The CDR3 totals 15 residues. CDR3 region: CASSRADSSYNEQFF. The CDR3 bases that were read are TGTGCCAGTAGTAGGGCAGATAGCTCCTACAATGAG.